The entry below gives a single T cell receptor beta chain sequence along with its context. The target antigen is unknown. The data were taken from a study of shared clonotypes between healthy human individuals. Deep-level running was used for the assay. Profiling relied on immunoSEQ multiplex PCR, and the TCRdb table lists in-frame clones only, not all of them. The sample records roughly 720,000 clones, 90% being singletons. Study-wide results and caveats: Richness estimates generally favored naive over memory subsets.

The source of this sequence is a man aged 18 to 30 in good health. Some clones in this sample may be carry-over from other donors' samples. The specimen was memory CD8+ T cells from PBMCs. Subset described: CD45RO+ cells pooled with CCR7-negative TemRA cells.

CDR3 sequence reads: CASSRRELAPSYNEQFF. CDR3 DNA sequence: TGTGCCAGCAGCCGCCGAGAACTAGCGCCCTCCTACAATGAGCAGTTCTTC. J is TRBJ2-1 and V is TRBV4-2, with 7 bases matching TRBD2. Germline loops: CDR1 LGHNA, CDR2 YNFKEQ. The CDR3 runs to 17 residues. V gave up 4 bases and J gave up 0 bases; unmatched junction bases: 9.